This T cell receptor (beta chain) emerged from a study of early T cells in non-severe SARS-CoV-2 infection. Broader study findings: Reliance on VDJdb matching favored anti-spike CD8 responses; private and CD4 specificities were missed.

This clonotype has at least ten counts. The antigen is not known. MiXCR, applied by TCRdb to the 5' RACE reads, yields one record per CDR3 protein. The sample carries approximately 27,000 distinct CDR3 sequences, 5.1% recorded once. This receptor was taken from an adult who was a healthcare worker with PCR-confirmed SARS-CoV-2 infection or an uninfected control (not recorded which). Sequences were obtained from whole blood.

CDR3 bases: TGTGCCAGCAGCCAAGAAGGGCTAGCGGGGGAGCTGTTTTTT. This translates into CASSQEGLAGELFF. The chain has TRBV4-2 and TRBJ2-2; TRBD2 might be the D (6 bases). The V gene's germline CDR1 is LGHNA and CDR2 YNFKEQ. The CDR3 runs to 14 residues. V was shortened by 0 bases and J by 8 bases, with 10 bases between the two germline ends.